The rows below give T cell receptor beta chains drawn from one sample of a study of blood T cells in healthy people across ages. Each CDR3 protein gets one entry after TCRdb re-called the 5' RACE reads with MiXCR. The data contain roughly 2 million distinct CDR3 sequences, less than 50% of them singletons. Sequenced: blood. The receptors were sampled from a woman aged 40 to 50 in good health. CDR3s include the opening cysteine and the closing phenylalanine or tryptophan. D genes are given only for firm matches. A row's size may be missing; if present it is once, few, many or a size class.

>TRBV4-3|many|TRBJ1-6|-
CASSQGTGNSPLHF
TGCGCCAGCAGCCAAGGGACCGGTAATTCACCCCTCCACTTT
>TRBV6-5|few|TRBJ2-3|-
CASSYPGLSGTDTQYF
TGTGCCAGCAGTTACCCGGGACTGTCAGGCACAGATACGCAGTATTTT
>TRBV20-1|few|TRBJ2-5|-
CSARPATPEGTQYF
TGCAGTGCTAGGCCCGCGACCCCCGAAGGGACCCAGTACTTC
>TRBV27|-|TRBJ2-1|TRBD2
CASGPAFREGQETQFF
TGTGCCAGCGGCCCGGCTTTCCGGGAGGGCCAAGAGACCCAGTTCTTC
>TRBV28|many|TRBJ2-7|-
CASSRLMEQYF
TGTGCCAGCAGCCGCCTCATGGAGCAGTACTTC
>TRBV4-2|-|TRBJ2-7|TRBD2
CASSPKGTSAYEQYF
TGTGCCAGCAGCCCTAAGGGGACTAGCGCCTACGAGCAGTACTTC
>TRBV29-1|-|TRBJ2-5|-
CSVEASRVQETQYF
TGCAGCGTTGAAGCCTCACGGGTTCAAGAGACCCAGTACTTC
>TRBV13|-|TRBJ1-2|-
CASSFARNPNYGYTF
TGTGCCAGCAGCTTCGCACGAAATCCTAACTATGGCTACACCTTC
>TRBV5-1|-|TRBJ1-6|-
CASSGGRGAYSPLHF
TGCGCCAGCAGCGGGGGTAGGGGCGCGTATTCACCCCTCCACTTT
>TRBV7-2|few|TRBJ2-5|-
CASSQEGQYSYQETQYF
TGTGCCAGCAGCCAAGAGGGGCAGTATTCTTACCAAGAGACCCAGTACTTC
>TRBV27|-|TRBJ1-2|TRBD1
CASTLSSIPTGGLYGYTF
TGTGCCAGCACCTTGTCGTCTATACCGACAGGGGGGCTCTATGGCTACACCTTC
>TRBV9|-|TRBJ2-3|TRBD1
CASSAYRGPDTQYF
TGTGCCAGCAGCGCCTACAGGGGGCCAGATACGCAGTATTTT
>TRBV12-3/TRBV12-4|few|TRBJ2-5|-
CASSLLAALGETQYF
TGTGCCAGCAGTTTGTTGGCGGCCCTCGGTGAGACCCAGTACTTC
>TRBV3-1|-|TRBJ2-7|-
CASSRSQGNEQYF
TGTGCCAGCAGCCGTAGTCAGGGAAATGAGCAGTACTTC
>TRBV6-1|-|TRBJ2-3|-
CASSEDLVRDTQYF
TGTGCCAGCAGTGAGGATCTAGTGCGGGATACGCAGTATTTT
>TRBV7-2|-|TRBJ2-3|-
CASSPELPDTQYF
TGTGCCAGCAGCCCCGAACTGCCAGATACGCAGTATTTT
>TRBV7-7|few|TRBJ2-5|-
CASSLSTGSQTQYF
TGTGCTAGCAGCTTAAGTACAGGGTCCCAGACCCAGTACTTC
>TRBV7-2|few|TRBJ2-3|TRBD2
CASSSNSGGPADTQYF
TGTGCCAGCAGCTCAAATAGCGGGGGGCCCGCAGATACGCAGTATTTT
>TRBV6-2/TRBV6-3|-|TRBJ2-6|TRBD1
CASSYQSDRAGANVLTF
TGTGCCAGCAGTTACCAGAGCGACAGGGCTGGGGCCAACGTCCTGACTTTC
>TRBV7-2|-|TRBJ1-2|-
CASSSQTSGRENGYTF
TGTGCCAGCAGCTCTCAAACCTCCGGCAGGGAGAATGGCTACACCTTC
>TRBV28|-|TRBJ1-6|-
CASSLWISNSPLHF
TGTGCCAGCAGTTTATGGATCAGCAATTCACCCCTCCACTTT
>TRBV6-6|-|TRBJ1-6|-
CASSYGNGRDSPLHF
TGTGCCAGCAGTTACGGGAACGGGAGGGATTCACCCCTCCACTTT
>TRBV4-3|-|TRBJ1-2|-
CASSQETGFAYYGYTF
TGCGCCAGCAGCCAAGAAACAGGTTTCGCCTACTATGGCTACACCTTC
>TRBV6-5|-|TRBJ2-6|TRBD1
CASSSGQGVVSGANVLTF
TGTGCCAGCAGTTCTGGACAGGGTGTAGTGAGTGGGGCCAACGTCCTGACTTTC
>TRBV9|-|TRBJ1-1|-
CASSPITEAFF
TGTGCCAGCAGTCCTATCACTGAAGCTTTCTTT
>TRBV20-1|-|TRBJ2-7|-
CSARDIDGTYEQYF
TGCAGTGCTAGAGATATAGACGGAACCTACGAGCAGTACTTC
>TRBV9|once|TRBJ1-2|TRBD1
CASAHRGGYTF
TGTGCCAGCGCCCACAGGGGGGGCTACACCTTC
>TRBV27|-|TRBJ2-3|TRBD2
CASSQTSGGVPSTQYF
TGTGCCAGCAGCCAGACTAGCGGGGGGGTTCCATCCACGCAGTATTTT
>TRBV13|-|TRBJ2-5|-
CASSAAVGETQYF
TGTGCCAGCAGCGCCGCGGTCGGGGAGACCCAGTACTTC
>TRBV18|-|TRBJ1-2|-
CASSPLDTDTYGYTF
TGTGCCAGCTCACCATTGGACACAGACACTTATGGCTACACCTTC
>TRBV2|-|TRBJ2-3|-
CATTVQGTDTQYF
TGTGCCACCACAGTACAGGGCACAGATACGCAGTATTTT
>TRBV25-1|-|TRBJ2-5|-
CASSQQFQETQYF
TGTGCCAGCAGTCAGCAGTTTCAAGAGACCCAGTACTTC
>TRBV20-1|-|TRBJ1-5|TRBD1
CSADGQGDQPQHF
TGCAGTGCAGATGGACAGGGAGACCAGCCCCAGCATTTT
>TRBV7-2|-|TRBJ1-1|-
CASSPSRGGTEAFF
TGTGCCAGCAGCCCCTCTCGGGGAGGGACTGAAGCTTTCTTT
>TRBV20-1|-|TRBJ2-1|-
CSARDYKTGVPEQFF
TGCAGTGCTAGAGATTATAAGACGGGAGTACCTGAGCAGTTCTTC
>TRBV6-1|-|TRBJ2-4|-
CVSQVGGNIQYF
TGTGTCAGCCAGGTCGGTGGAAACATTCAGTACTTC
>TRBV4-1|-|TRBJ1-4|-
CASSQDLTPGRPEATNEKLFF
TGCGCCAGCAGCCAAGATTTAACCCCGGGACGGCCCGAAGCAACTAATGAAAAACTGTTTTTT
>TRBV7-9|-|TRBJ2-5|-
CASSLKRGWQETQYF
TGTGCCAGCAGCTTAAAGAGGGGGTGGCAAGAGACCCAGTACTTC
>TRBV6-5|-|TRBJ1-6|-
CASSTDSPASPLHF
TGTGCCAGCAGTACCGACAGTCCGGCCTCACCCCTCCACTTT